This entry lists 26 T cell receptor beta chains sequenced from one sample in a study of shared clonotypes between healthy human individuals (TCRdb year 2020). For the CD8 naive samples, CD45RO-negative cells were positively selected for CCR7, yielding a CD45RA+CCR7+ population from which TemRA cells were excluded. To prepare the library, the immunoSEQ multiplex PCR assay was applied. TCRdb retrieved this table from immuneACCESS and kept in-frame rearrangements only. Not all clones are present; in checked studies, unresolved V genes account for under half, and no reason is known for the remainder. In this sample the table shows about 2.1 million clones, around 93% of which occur a single time. About 1.7% of the sample goes to the ten largest clones. Sequenced input: naive CD8+ T cells from PBMCs. The cell subset or site label of this sample denotes: CD45RA+CCR7+. These receptors came from a man aged 18 to 30 in good health. Some clones in this sample may be carry-over from other donors' samples.

The J gene is TRBJ2-5, the V gene TRBV9; perhaps TRBD1 as D (6 bases). The germline V gene has CDR1 SGDLS and CDR2 YYNGEE. V was trimmed by 4 bases and J by 3 bases, leaving 19 bases between them. There are 16 residues in the CDR3. As DNA, the CDR3 is TGTGCCAGCAGCCCGGGTGGGGGCGGAGGAAAAGAGACCCAGTACTTC. Residues: CASSPGGGGGKETQYF.

The CDR3 region has the DNA TGTGCCAGCAGTTTAACAGGGGTGGGGCACGAGCAGTACTTC. It codes for CASSLTGVGHEQYF. The chain has TRBV27 and TRBJ2-7; 7 bases align to TRBD1. This CDR3 is built from 14 residues. Germline CDR1 is MNHEY and CDR2 is SMNVEV (reference sequence). Germline trimming cut 2 bases from V and 5 bases from J; bases unmatched to any gene: 6.

CDR3 in amino acids: CSVETPSYQETQYF. CDR3 bases: TGCAGCGTTGAAACCCCGAGTTACCAAGAGACCCAGTACTTC. The chain is built from TRBV29-1 and TRBJ2-5, with D unresolved. CDR3 length equals 14 residues. V was clipped by 2 bases and J by 0 bases, with 10 bases between them. The germline V gene has CDR1 SQVTM and CDR2 ANQGSEA.

The rearrangement uses TRBV4-1 and TRBJ2-7; D perhaps matches TRBD1 (6 bases). Trimming stripped 0 bases from V and 3 bases from J, with 21 bases between. CDR3 length: 18 residues. The V gene's germline CDR1 is MGHRA and CDR2 YSYEKL. The CDR3 loop reads CASSQEGEQGLVFYEQYF. The DNA of the CDR3 is TGCGCCAGCAGCCAAGAAGGGGAACAGGGTCTAGTTTTCTACGAGCAGTACTTC.

This sequence joins TRBV7-7 and TRBJ2-7; D not certain. V dropped 5 bases and J dropped 3 bases, with 20 bases sitting between them. The germline CDR1 and CDR2 sequences are SSHAT and FNYEAQ (reference sequence). CDR3 length: 16 amino acids. CDR3: CASSPYGPGSVYEQYF. The CDR3 bases are TGTGCCAGCAGCCCCTACGGGCCGGGCTCTGTCTACGAGCAGTACTTC.

The gene calls are TRBV10-3 and TRBJ2-2; weak D call: TRBD1 (7 bases). CDR1 and CDR2 from the germline V gene are ENHRY and SYGVKD. This CDR3 has 16 residues. Trimming removed 6 bases from V and 7 bases from J, with 21 bases in between. The chain's CDR3 is CAIRDINAQGGGELFF. The DNA of the CDR3 is TGTGCCATCAGGGACATAAATGCCCAGGGGGGCGGGGAGCTGTTTTTT.

This chain uses TRBV11-2 with TRBJ2-1; TRBD1 aligns across 8 bases. CDR1 is SGHAT, CDR2 FQNNGV, per germline. The CDR3 covers 17 residues. J was trimmed by 6 bases and V by 2 bases; bases with no gene match: 12. The CDR3 nucleotides are TGTGCCAGCAGCTTAACCAGGCTGACAGGGGCGAGCAATGAGCAGTTCTTC. Its translation: CASSLTRLTGASNEQFF.

This chain uses TRBV6-1 with TRBJ2-1; TRBD2 matches at 10 bases. The V segment lost 3 bases and the J segment 3 bases; nucleotides outside the gene matches: 2. Germline V gene sequence: CDR1 MNHNS, CDR2 SASEGT. This CDR3 spans 15 amino acids. CDR3 residues: CASSEGLAYYNEQFF. The CDR3 region has the DNA TGTGCCAGCAGTGAGGGACTAGCGTACTACAATGAGCAGTTCTTC.

The chain combines TRBV15 with TRBJ2-7; 11 bases align to TRBD2. There are 17 residues in the CDR3. With V trimmed by 6 bases and J by 2 bases, 12 bases remained unmatched. Germline V gene data show CDR1 as LNHNV and CDR2 as YYDKDF (reference sequence). The CDR3 spells CATRPTGLAGGPYEQYF. The CDR3 DNA is TGTGCCACCAGGCCAACTGGGCTAGCGGGAGGTCCCTACGAGCAGTACTTC.

This chain connects TRBV5-1 to TRBJ2-7, with TRBD1 identical over 9 bases. The V and J ends lost 0 bases and 6 bases, in that order; junction bases with no gene match: 4. The CDR3 is made up of 14 amino acids. The germline gives CDR1 SGHRS, CDR2 YFSETQ. The CDR3 nucleotides are TGCGCCAGCAGCTTGGAACAGGGGGCACCCGAGCAGTACTTC. The encoded protein is CASSLEQGAPEQYF.

The chain couples TRBV27 to TRBJ2-2; D might be TRBD1 or TRBD2, each matching 6 bases. Germline CDR1 and CDR2: MNHEY and SMNVEV (reference sequence). Trimming took 5 bases from V and 5 from J, leaving 27 bases between them. The CDR3 contains 19 residues. The CDR3 protein is CASSPRPILGGATTGELFF. The CDR3 coding sequence is TGTGCCAGCAGTCCCAGACCAATCCTCGGGGGCGCTACGACCGGGGAGCTGTTTTTT.

The gene calls are TRBV6-1 and TRBJ1-5; a possible D gene is TRBD1 (5 bases). Germline V CDR1 and CDR2: MNHNS, SASEGT. Trimming took off 5 bases at V and 3 bases at J, with 14 bases between the two ends. The CDR3 sequence is 15 residues long. The CDR3 nucleotides are TGTGCCAGCAGTACCCGGGGGAGTTTCAATCAGCCCCAGCATTTT. Its translation: CASSTRGSFNQPQHF.

The rearrangement uses TRBV5-4 and TRBJ1-2; D remains ambiguous. V lost 6 bases, J lost 5 bases, and 11 bases lay in between. The CDR3 runs to 12 residues. Germline lookup yields CDR1 SGHNT and CDR2 YYREEE (reference sequence). CDR3 in DNA: TGTGCCAGCAACTCGGGGAGTTATGGCTACACCTTC. This translates into CASNSGSYGYTF.

The J gene is TRBJ1-2, the V gene TRBV5-5; D may be TRBD1 (5 bases). Germline V lookup: CDR1 SGHKS, CDR2 YYEKEE (reference sequence). V was cut by 0 bases and J by 5 bases, with 14 bases left in between. The CDR3 has 15 residues. The CDR3 DNA is TGTGCCAGCAGCTTGGGTGGGGGAAACCTATATGGCTACACCTTC. It specifies CASSLGGGNLYGYTF.

The chain carries TRBV10-3 and TRBJ2-2; the D is unclear. V was clipped by 0 bases and J by 0 bases, with 8 bases between them. Germline assignment: CDR1 ENHRY and CDR2 SYGVKD. The CDR3 contains 16 residues. Here the CDR3 reads CAISESWVSNTGELFF. CDR3 sequence (DNA): TGTGCCATCAGTGAGTCCTGGGTTTCGAACACCGGGGAGCTGTTTTTT.

The chain joins TRBV28 to TRBJ2-7, with 8 bases identical to TRBD1. The V segment lost 4 bases and the J segment 3 bases; nucleotides outside the gene matches: 2. Germline lookup yields CDR1 MDHEN and CDR2 SYDVKM. This CDR3 contains 13 residues. CDR3 loop: CASSWTGFYEQYF. CDR3 in DNA: TGTGCCAGCAGTTGGACAGGGTTCTACGAGCAGTACTTC.

The V call is TRBV7-8, the J call TRBJ2-7, with D hard to call. Germline V gene sequence: CDR1 SGHVS, CDR2 FQNEAQ. This CDR3 has 14 residues. Trimming took 3 bases from V and 2 from J, leaving 11 bases between them. The CDR3 sequence is CASSFLVPAYEQYF. Here the CDR3 DNA reads TGTGCCAGCAGCTTCCTGGTCCCGGCCTACGAGCAGTACTTC.

The chain joins TRBV27 to TRBJ1-5; D is uncertain. The CDR3 contains 13 residues. V was clipped by 5 bases and J by 4 bases, with 9 bases between them. CDR1 MNHEY and CDR2 SMNVEV come from the germline V gene (reference sequence). DNA of the CDR3: TGTGCCAGCAGTCCCCAGGAAAATCAGCCCCAGCATTTT. Encoded protein: CASSPQENQPQHF.

The chain has TRBV6-6 and TRBJ1-2, with TRBD1 as a possible D gene (5 bases). V dropped 4 bases and J dropped 8 bases, with 14 bases sitting between them. Germline assignment: CDR1 MNHNY and CDR2 SVGAGI (reference sequence). The CDR3 runs 13 residues. The CDR3 DNA is TGTGCCAGCAGTTTCGGGACCAAGGAAGGCTACACCTTC. Protein: CASSFGTKEGYTF.

V gene TRBV28 combines with J gene TRBJ2-1; D call uncertain. CDR1 and CDR2 from the germline V gene are MDHEN and SYDVKM. The CDR3 runs 13 residues. V shed 8 bases and J shed 2 bases, with 10 bases lying between them. The CDR3 here is CASEAQAYNEQFF. CDR3 in DNA: TGTGCCAGCGAAGCCCAGGCCTACAATGAGCAGTTCTTC.

V gene TRBV11-3 combines with J gene TRBJ2-1, with 14 bases aligning to TRBD2. From germline, CDR1 is SGHNT and CDR2 YENEEA. The CDR3 has 16 residues. Unmatched junction bases numbered 10, after V lost 5 bases and J lost 10 bases. CDR3 in amino acids: CASSQKGLAGADEQFF. CDR3 coding DNA: TGTGCCAGCAGCCAAAAGGGACTAGCGGGAGCGGACGAGCAGTTCTTC.

This sequence joins TRBV7-9 and TRBJ2-1; D unresolved. This CDR3 spans 11 amino acids. Germline CDR1 is SEHNR and CDR2 is FQNEAQ (reference sequence). V lost 3 bases to trimming and J lost 10 bases, with 7 bases between them. The CDR3 coding sequence is TGTGCCAGCAGCTTGGAGCCGGAGCAGTTCTTC. Its protein product is CASSLEPEQFF.

V gene TRBV9 combines with J gene TRBJ2-1; 7 nucleotides line up with TRBD1. CDR1 is SGDLS, CDR2 YYNGEE, per germline. J gave up 0 bases and V 3 bases, and 6 bases lay outside the gene matches. This CDR3 is built from 16 residues. The CDR3 region is CASSEHPGGSYNEQFF. CDR3 in DNA: TGTGCCAGCAGCGAGCATCCAGGGGGCTCCTACAATGAGCAGTTCTTC.

The rearrangement uses TRBV10-2 and TRBJ2-1; no definite D call. Deletions cut 2 bases from V and 3 bases from J, with 11 bases between. In germline, CDR1 is WSHSY, CDR2 SAAADI. The CDR3 covers 15 residues. The CDR3 region is CASSERLPLYNEQFF. The CDR3, as DNA: TGCGCCAGCAGTGAGCGGCTGCCCCTCTACAATGAGCAGTTCTTC.

The chain recombines TRBV10-1 with TRBJ2-5; the D gene is possibly TRBD2 (6 bases). Germline lookup yields CDR1 WNHNN and CDR2 SYGVQD (reference sequence). The V and J ends lost 5 bases and 5 bases respectively, with 18 bases between them. The CDR3 is made up of 15 amino acids. Here the CDR3 reads CASSQEAGPWETQYF. The CDR3 nucleotides read TGCGCCAGCAGTCAGGAAGCGGGCCCTTGGGAGACCCAGTACTTC.

The J gene is TRBJ2-2, the V gene TRBV29-1; D may be TRBD2 (6 bases). The CDR3 length is 14 residues. With 6 bases removed from V and 5 bases from J, the gap between germline ends came to 16 bases. Germline assignment: CDR1 SQVTM and CDR2 ANQGSEA. The CDR3 DNA sequence: TGCAGCGTCGAACTAGCATCGGGGACCGGGGAGCTGTTTTTT. Translation: CSVELASGTGELFF.